This paragraph reports one T cell receptor (beta chain). V shed 3 bases and J shed 6 bases, with 12 bases lying between them. The CDR3 covers 14 residues. Looked up from germline, CDR1 is SNHLY and CDR2 is FYNNEI. This sample is part of a study of blood T cell repertoires in COVID-19. As for the study in general: Nucleic acid was either cDNA or gDNA, and it came from T cells, B-cell-depleted T cells, or PBMCs.

Original processing methods: Nucleated cell number was recorded as an estimate derived from reference gene primer amplification. Libraries were prepared by immunoSEQ multiplex PCR; TCRdb keeps only in-frame clonotypes and omits some of them. V, J and clone size were drawn from that table, and D and trimming were deduced from the DNA. Of some 70,000 clones listed, about four fifths are singletons. Patients of the Seattle cohort, enrolled during active infection, were followed longitudinally. The sample consisted of peripheral blood. The clonotype comes from a man in his fifties with COVID-19, enrolled during active disease. The rearrangement uses TRBV2 and TRBJ1-5, with D perhaps matching TRBD1 (6 bases). The CDR3 sequence: CASSDQGLAQPQHF. The CDR3 nucleotides read TGTGCCAGCAGTGATCAGGGGTTGGCTCAGCCCCAGCATTTT.